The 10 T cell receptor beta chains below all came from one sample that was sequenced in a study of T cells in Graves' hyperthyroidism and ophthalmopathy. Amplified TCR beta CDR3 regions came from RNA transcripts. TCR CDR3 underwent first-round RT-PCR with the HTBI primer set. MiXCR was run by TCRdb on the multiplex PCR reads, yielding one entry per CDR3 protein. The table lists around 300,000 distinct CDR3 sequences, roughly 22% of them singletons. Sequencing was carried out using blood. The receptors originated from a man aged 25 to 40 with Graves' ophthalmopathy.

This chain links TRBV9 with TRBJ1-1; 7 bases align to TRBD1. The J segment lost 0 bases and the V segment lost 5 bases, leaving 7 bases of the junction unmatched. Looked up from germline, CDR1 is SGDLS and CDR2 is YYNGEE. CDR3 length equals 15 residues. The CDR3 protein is CASSPGGRMNTEAFF. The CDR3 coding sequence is TGTGCCAGCAGTCCAGGGGGTAGGATGAACACTGAAGCTTTCTTT.

In DNA form, the CDR3 reads TGCGCCAGCAGCAGAGATGACGGTGCCTCCTACGAGCAGTACTTC. Amino acid sequence: CASSRDDGASYEQYF. V gene TRBV5-1 combines with J gene TRBJ2-7; unclear D gene. This CDR3 is built from 15 residues. The V gene lost 4 bases and the J gene lost 0 bases, with 14 bases spanning the gap. Per germline, CDR1 SGHRS and CDR2 YFSETQ.

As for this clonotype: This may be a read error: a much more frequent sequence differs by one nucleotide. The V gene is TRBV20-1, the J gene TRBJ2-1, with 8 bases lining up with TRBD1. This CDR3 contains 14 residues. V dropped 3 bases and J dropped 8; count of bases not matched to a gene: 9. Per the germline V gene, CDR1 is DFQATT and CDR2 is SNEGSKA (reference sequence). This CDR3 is CSARPDRDNDEQFF. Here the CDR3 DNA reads TGCAGTGCTAGGCCGGACAGGGACAACGATGAGCAGTTCTTC.

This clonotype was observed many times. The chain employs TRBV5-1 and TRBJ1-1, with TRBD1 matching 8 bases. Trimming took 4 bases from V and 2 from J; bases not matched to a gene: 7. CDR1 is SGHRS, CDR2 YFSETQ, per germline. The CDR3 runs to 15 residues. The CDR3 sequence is CASSPGQEPNTEAFF. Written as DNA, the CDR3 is TGCGCCAGCAGCCCGGGACAGGAACCTAACACTGAAGCTTTCTTT.

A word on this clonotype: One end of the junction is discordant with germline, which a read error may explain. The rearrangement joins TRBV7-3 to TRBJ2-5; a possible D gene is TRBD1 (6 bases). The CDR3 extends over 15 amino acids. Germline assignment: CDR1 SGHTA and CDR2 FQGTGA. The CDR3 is CSSKYSDSLQETQYF. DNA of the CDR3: TGTTCCAGCAAATACTCGGACAGCCTACAAGAGACCCAGTACTTC.

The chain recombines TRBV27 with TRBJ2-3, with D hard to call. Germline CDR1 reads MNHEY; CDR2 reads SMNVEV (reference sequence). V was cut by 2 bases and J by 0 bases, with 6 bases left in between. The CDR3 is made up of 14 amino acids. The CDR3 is CASSLIKSTDTQYF. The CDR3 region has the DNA TGTGCCAGCAGTTTAATTAAGAGCACAGATACGCAGTATTTT.

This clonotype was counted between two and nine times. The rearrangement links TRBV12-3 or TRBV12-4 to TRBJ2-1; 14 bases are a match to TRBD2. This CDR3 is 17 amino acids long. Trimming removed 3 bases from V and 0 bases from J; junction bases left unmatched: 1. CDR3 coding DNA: TGTGCCAGCAGTTTCGGGACTAGCGGGAGCTCCTACAATGAGCAGTTCTTC. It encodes CASSFGTSGSSYNEQFF.

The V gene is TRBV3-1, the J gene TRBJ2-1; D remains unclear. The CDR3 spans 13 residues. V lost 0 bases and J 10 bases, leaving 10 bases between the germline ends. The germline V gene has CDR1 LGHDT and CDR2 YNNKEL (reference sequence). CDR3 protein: CASSQEPRREQFF. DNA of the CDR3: TGTGCCAGCAGCCAAGAACCCAGAAGGGAGCAGTTCTTC.

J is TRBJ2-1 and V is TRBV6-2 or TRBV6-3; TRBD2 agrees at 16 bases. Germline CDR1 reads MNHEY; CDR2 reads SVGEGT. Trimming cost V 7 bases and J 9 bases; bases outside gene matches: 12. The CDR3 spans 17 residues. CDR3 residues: CASNQGPGTSGRGEQFF. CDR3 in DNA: TGTGCCAGCAACCAGGGCCCCGGGACTAGCGGGAGGGGTGAGCAGTTCTTC.

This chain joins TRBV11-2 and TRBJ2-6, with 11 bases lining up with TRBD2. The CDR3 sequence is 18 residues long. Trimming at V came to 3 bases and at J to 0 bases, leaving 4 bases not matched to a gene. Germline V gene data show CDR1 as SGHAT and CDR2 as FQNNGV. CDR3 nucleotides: TGTGCCAGCAGCTTGACTAGCGGGATGAGCTCTGGGGCCAACGTCCTGACTTTC. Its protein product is CASSLTSGMSSGANVLTF.